These 4 T cell receptor beta chains share one sample of origin, sequenced in a study of low-dose radiotherapy and immunotherapy resistance in tumors. The sample's time point: after trial treatment. Noted treatment: LDRT plus nivolumab, ipilimumab, low-dose cyclophosphamide and aspirin (RACIN trial). Alpha- and beta-chain coverage of first-strand cDNA came from TRAV- and TRBV-specific primers. For amplifying TCRs, the PCR ran for 15 to 20 cycles with Phusion, which was used together with a constant-region primer and the adapter on the V primers. TCRdb used MiXCR to reprocess the reads, holding one entry per CDR3 protein. In the table there are around 80,000 distinct CDR3 sequences, less than 20% of which are singletons. This specimen was PBMCs, taken after low-dose radiotherapy plus immunotherapy. The receptors shown here come from a male donor with prostate cancer.

In this sample, this clonotype turned up many times. The chain carries TRBV19 and TRBJ2-3; D is tentatively TRBD1 or TRBD2 (5 bases each). With 2 bases removed from V and 3 bases from J, the gap between germline ends came to 12 bases. Germline loops: CDR1 LNHDA, CDR2 SQIVND (reference sequence). This CDR3 has 15 residues. Here the CDR3 reads CASSIQGGGTDTQYF. CDR3 DNA sequence: TGTGCCAGTAGTATACAGGGCGGCGGGACAGATACGCAGTATTTT.

The table lists this clonotype with many counts. The rearrangement links TRBV20-1 to TRBJ2-1; a weak D match, TRBD2 (7 bases). The CDR3 sequence is 15 residues long. In germline, CDR1 is DFQATT, CDR2 SNEGSKA (reference sequence). Trimming took 1 base from V and 2 from J, leaving 12 bases between them. CDR3 protein: CSARVGGVPYNEQFF. In nucleotides, the CDR3 is TGCAGTGCTAGAGTAGGGGGGGTTCCCTACAATGAGCAGTTCTTC.

Remarks on this clonotype: One base separates it from a far larger clone, so it is likely a read error. The genes are TRBV2 and TRBJ2-1; the D gene is possibly TRBD2 (6 bases). Germline CDR1 and CDR2: SNHLY and FYNNEI. The CDR3 has 15 amino acids. V dropped 6 bases and J dropped 10 bases, with 22 bases sitting between them. CDR3 DNA sequence: TGTGCCAGCAGCGGTAGCGGCCCCCTAACCTACGAGCAGTTCTTC. Translated: CASSGSGPLTYEQFF.

This clonotype was counted many times. The chain combines TRBV4-3 with TRBJ2-7; 8 bases are a match to TRBD2. Per the germline V gene, CDR1 is LGHNA and CDR2 is YSLEER. The CDR3 spans 18 residues. V was pared by 0 bases and J by 0 bases, with 10 bases of the junction left unmatched. CDR3 loop: CASSQDALPGTSSYEQYF. In nucleotides, the CDR3 is TGCGCCAGCAGCCAAGATGCCCTCCCCGGGACTAGCTCCTACGAGCAGTACTTC.